The text below deals with one T cell receptor (beta chain). As yet, its antigen is unknown. CDR1 MNHNS and CDR2 SASEGT come from the germline V gene. The V end lost 2 bases, the J end lost 0 bases, and 11 bases lay between the germline ends. This CDR3 spans 16 amino acids. About 1.9 micrograms of genomic DNA (from cryopreserved PBMCs) were used for TCR beta libraries. Profiling relied on immunoSEQ multiplex PCR, and the TCRdb table lists in-frame clones only, not all of them. The repertoire consists of some 350,000 clones, with under 70% occurring once and the leading ten covering around 6.3%. This record belongs to a study of cytotoxic CD8 clonotypes in ibrutinib-treated CLL. Study as a whole: Samples yielded averages of some 250,000 productive templates and 90,000 to 95,000 productive rearrangements. Findings and limits, study-wide: Baseline values of clonality outstripped age-matched healthy donors and followed circulating CD8+ T-cell counts. Public clonotypes, found uncommonly, either contracted or stayed stable on treatment.

The chain employs TRBV6-1 and TRBJ1-5; D gene unclear. This TCR was sampled from a human donor with chronic lymphocytic leukemia. The sample here was PBMCs, taken after 36 months of ibrutinib treatment. CDR3 DNA sequence: TGTGCCAGCAGTGAATGGGGTCGTTATAGCAATCAGCCCCAGCATTTT. This codes for CASSEWGRYSNQPQHF.